The present T cell receptor (beta chain) was sequenced within a study of T cell changes during pregnancy in multiple sclerosis. Per the germline V gene, CDR1 is LGHNA and CDR2 is YNFKEQ. The CDR3 is made up of 16 amino acids. Trimming left V 2 bases short and J 4 bases short, with 15 bases between. Data came from immunoSEQ multiplex PCR; TCRdb stores just in-frame clones and leaves some out. This sample carries around 10,000 clones, roughly 91% of them seen once, and the ten largest clones take 5.1%. The sequencing used CD8+ T cells from peripheral blood mononuclear cells, collected in the first trimester of pregnancy. J is TRBJ2-1 and V is TRBV4-2; D perhaps matches TRBD2 (5 bases). The sequence was collected from a female donor in good health, enrolled as a control in a pregnancy study. The chain's CDR3 is CASSQYPSREYNEQFF. DNA for the CDR3: TGTGCCAGCAGCCAATACCCTAGTAGGGAGTACAATGAGCAGTTCTTC.